This T cell receptor beta chain was observed in a study of CD8 T cells in ankylosing spondylitis (dated by TCRdb to the late 2010s). Looking at the study overall: The study profiled T cell receptor beta repertoires in healthy donors and ankylosing spondylitis patients to find disease-linked TCR variants. Samples of peripheral blood were taken, and for ankylosing spondylitis patients, synovial fluid was collected as well. The full study cohort was made up of about two dozen ankylosing spondylitis patients and fewer than 120 healthy donors. Here is what the overall study found, with its caveats: Blood from ankylosing spondylitis patients appeared to be characterized by a TCR beta motif composed of eight highly homologous amino acid variants. Some motif variants were previously reported in synovial fluid and blood of reactive arthritis patients, suggesting common disease-initiation mechanisms. In peripheral blood, the disease-linked clones were found at relatively low frequencies and had a CD8+ phenotype. The disease-linked clones were reported to be significantly enriched in matched synovial fluid samples from ankylosing spondylitis patients.

CDR1 and CDR2, per the germline V gene (reference sequence), are LNHNV and YYDKDF. Here V drops 4 bases and J drops 14 bases, and the junction holds 10 bases not matched to any gene. The CDR3 sequence holds 13 residues, the cysteine and phenylalanine included. Only CDR3 DNA remains: 39 bases, in frame from the first base. The reads were generated on an Illumina HiSeq 2500. Quantitative 5'-RACE with molecular barcodes was the method used to prepare the TCR beta libraries. Turning to the authors' computational methods: A new computational method, built on a probabilistic model of VDJ rearrangement, was used to identify disease-linked TCR variants. In TCRdb, the public reads were trimmed at Q25 with fastp and aligned with MiXCR, with productive beta chains retained. A single entry per CDR3 protein holds the most common genes and DNA from its merged rows. The V and J calls follow TCRdb's processing rather than the paper's. The sample profile shows nearly 350,000 distinct CDR3 sequences; 14% to 15% of them were found once. The top ten clonotypes cover 0.95% to 1.4% of the sample.

About this clonotype: Its antigen is unknown. Qualities for individual bases were not recorded, and no much larger clone is one base off.

The receptor's source is a male donor with ankylosing spondylitis or in good health (not recorded which). Sequencing used blood, either unsorted or a sorted T cell fraction (not recorded which). This receptor chain uses TRBV15 and TRBJ2-3; 9 of the junction bases match TRBD1. CDR3 region: CATSTKGGTGLYF. Here is the DNA: TGTGCCACCAGCACAAAGGGAGGGACAGGGTTGTATTTT.